This entry describes one T cell receptor beta chain. There is no known antigen for this receptor. Counted from cysteine to phenylalanine, this CDR3 has 14 amino acids. There is no recorded DNA. CDR1 and CDR2 are drawn from the germline V gene: MNHEY, SVGEGT. For each CD8+ T cell subset, flow sorting was done in triplicate, and about 300,000 cells per subset went directly into RLT lysis buffer. Using standard density gradient centrifugation, peripheral blood mononuclear cells were isolated from buffy coats. An RNeasy Mini Kit was used to extract total RNA from the sorted cells. This sample stems from a study of CXCR3-negative and CXCR3-positive naive CD8 T cells (dated by TCRdb to between 2018 and 2021). Study-level background: In total, approximately 150 million TRB reads were obtained, corresponding to roughly 1.5 +/- 0.3 million reads per library. The diversity and physicochemical repertoire analyses included 11 donors pooled from two independent experiments. TRBV-TRBJ cluster analysis included naive subsets from several donors and memory cells from 3 donors. The research as a whole found: Both naive subsets had comparably high repertoire diversity, while memory CD8+ T cells had much lower repertoire diversity. Because CXCR3 expression was partially decreased after cryopreservation, freshly isolated PBMCs were used for most assays. TRBV-TRBJ usage was similar between naive CXCR3-negative and CXCR3-positive cells from the same donor, while memory cells showed distinct patterns. Because surface CD5, which is linked to self-reactivity in mice, was comparable between the naive subsets, TCR interaction strength was also inferred from the physicochemical properties of TRB CDR3s.

Data came from a NextSeq 550. The Human TCR Profiling Kit (MiLaboratory) was used to make UMI-labeled 5' RACE TRB cDNA libraries. The full amount of extracted RNA was used for cDNA synthesis, and the full amount of resulting cDNA was used for PCR amplification. Libraries were prepared in parallel with an identical number of PCR cycles. On the authors' methods: About 48,000 +/- 9,800 unique UMI-labeled TRB cDNA molecules per library were extracted with MIGEC and MiXCR, with at least two reads per UMI required. On average, approximately 40,000 +/- 10,000 functional in-frame TRB CDR3 nucleotide clonotypes lacking stop codons were found per library. After downsampling to 5000 UMI-labeled TRB molecules per sample, diversity metrics, including normalized Shannon-Wiener and Chao1, were computed in VDJtools. For the central five CDR3 residues, VDJtools calculated physicochemical properties weighted by clonotype size, namely interaction energy, strength, volume and Kidera factor 4. One entry per CDR3 protein sequence results from the TCRdb reprocessing of the reads, with DNA left out. TCRdb, rather than the study authors, made the V and J calls. The record for this sample contains roughly 28,000 distinct CDR3 sequences. The top ten clones comprise about 9.4% of the sample.

The sequence derives from a human donor in good health. Some clones in this sample may be carry-over from other donors' samples. The specimen was memory CD8+ T cells from blood. According to the study, the label for this sample's cell subset or site signals: conventional CD8+ memory T cells (TMEM), sorted as controls. The chain couples TRBV6-2 or TRBV6-3 to TRBJ2-2; the TCRdb D gene call, TRBD1, has no DNA to confirm it. The CDR3 protein: CASTPDRVTGELFF.